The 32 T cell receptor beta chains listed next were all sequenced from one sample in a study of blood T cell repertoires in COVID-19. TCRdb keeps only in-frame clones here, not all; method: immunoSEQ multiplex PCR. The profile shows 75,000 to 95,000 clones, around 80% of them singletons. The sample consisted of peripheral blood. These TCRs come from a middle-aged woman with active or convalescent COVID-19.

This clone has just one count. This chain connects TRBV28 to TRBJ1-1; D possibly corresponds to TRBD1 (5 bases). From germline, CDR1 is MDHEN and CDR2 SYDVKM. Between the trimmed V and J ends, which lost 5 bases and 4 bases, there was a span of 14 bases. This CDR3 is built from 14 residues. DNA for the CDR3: TGTGCCAGCAGTCCGAGCCTCGGGGGCACTGAAGCTTTCTTT. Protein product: CASSPSLGGTEAFF.

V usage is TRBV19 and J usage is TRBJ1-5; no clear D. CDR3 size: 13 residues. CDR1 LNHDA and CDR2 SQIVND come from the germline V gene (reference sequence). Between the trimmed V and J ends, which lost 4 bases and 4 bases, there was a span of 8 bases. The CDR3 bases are TGTGCCAGTAGTAGGGAGAGGAATCAGCCCCAGCATTTT. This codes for CASSRERNQPQHF. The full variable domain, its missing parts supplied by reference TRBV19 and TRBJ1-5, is DGGITQSPKYLFRKEGQNVTLSCEQNLNHDAMYWYRQDPGQGLRLIYYSQIVNDFQKGDIAEGYSVSREKKESFPLTVTSAQKNPTAFYLCASSRERNQPQHFGDGTRLSIL.

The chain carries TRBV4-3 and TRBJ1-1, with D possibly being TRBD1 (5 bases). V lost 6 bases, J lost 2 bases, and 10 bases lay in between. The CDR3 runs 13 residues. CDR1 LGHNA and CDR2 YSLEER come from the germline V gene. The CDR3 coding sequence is TGCGCCAGCAGACGACAGCTAAACACTGAAGCTTTCTTT. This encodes CASRRQLNTEAFF.

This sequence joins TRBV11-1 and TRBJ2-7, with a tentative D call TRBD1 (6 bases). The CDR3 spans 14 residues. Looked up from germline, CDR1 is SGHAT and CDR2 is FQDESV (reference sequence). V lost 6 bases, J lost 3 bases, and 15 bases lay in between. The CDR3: CASSRQGSNYEQYF. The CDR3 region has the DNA TGTGCCAGCAGTCGGCAGGGGTCGAACTACGAGCAGTACTTC.

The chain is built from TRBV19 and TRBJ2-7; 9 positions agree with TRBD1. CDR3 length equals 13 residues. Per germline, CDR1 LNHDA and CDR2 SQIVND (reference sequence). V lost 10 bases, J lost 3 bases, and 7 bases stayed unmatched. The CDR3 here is CATGTGFNYEQYF. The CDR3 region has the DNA TGTGCCACCGGGACAGGGTTTAACTACGAGCAGTACTTC.

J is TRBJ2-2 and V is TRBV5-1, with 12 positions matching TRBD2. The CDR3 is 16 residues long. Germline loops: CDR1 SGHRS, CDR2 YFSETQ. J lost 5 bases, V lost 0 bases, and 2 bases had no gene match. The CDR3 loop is CASSLELAGGTGELFF. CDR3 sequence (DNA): TGCGCCAGCAGCTTGGAACTAGCGGGAGGAACCGGGGAGCTGTTTTTT.

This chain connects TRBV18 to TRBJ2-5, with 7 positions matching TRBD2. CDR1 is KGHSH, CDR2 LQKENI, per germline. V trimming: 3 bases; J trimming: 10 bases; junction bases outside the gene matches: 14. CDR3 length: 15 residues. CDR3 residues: CASSPGDYLRVGQYF. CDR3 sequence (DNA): TGTGCCAGCTCACCGGGGGACTACCTCAGGGTGGGCCAGTACTTC.

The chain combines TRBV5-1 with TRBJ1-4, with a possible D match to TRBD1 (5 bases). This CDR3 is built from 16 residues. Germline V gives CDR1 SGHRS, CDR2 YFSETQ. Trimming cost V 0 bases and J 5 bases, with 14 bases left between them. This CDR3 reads CASSLGVDSENEKLFF. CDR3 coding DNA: TGCGCCAGCAGCTTGGGGGTTGACAGCGAGAATGAAAAACTGTTTTTT.

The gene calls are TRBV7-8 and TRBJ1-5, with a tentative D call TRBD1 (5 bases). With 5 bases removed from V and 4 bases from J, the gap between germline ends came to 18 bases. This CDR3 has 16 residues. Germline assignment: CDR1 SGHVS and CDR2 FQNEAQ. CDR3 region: CASSLREGGYNQPQHF. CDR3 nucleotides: TGTGCCAGCAGCCTCAGGGAAGGAGGGTATAATCAGCCCCAGCATTTT.

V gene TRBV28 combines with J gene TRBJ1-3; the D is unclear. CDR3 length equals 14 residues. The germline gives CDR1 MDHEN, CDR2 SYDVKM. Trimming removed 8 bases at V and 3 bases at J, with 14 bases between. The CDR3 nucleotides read TGTGCCAGCGGCGGATCGTCGTATGGAAACACCATATATTTT. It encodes CASGGSSYGNTIYF.

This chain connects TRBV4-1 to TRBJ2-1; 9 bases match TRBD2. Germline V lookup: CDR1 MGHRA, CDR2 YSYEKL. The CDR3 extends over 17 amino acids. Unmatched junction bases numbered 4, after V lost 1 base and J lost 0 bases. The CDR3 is CASSQVVAGVSYNEQFF. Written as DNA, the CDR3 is TGCGCCAGCAGCCAAGTGGTAGCGGGAGTCTCCTACAATGAGCAGTTCTTC.

CDR3 sequence: CASSLGTGSNQPQHF. The CDR3, as DNA: TGTGCCAGCAGTTTGGGGACAGGGAGCAATCAGCCCCAGCATTTT. This chain joins TRBV27 and TRBJ1-5; TRBD1 agrees at 9 bases. From germline, CDR1 is MNHEY and CDR2 SMNVEV (reference sequence). V shed 3 bases, J shed 1 base, and the junction held 1 base outside the gene matches. The CDR3 extends over 15 amino acids.

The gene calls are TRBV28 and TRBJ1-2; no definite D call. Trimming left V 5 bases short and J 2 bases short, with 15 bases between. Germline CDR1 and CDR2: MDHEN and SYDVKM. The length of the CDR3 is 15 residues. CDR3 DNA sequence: TGTGCCAGCAGTAGCCAGAGGACTTGGAACTATGGCTACACCTTC. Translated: CASSSQRTWNYGYTF.

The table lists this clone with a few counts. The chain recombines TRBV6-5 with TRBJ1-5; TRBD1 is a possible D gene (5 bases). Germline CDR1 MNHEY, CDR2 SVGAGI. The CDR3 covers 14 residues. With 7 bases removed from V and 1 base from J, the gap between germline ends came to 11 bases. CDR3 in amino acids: CASTQGFSNQPQHF. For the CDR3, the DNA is TGTGCCAGCACCCAGGGTTTCAGCAATCAGCCCCAGCATTTT.

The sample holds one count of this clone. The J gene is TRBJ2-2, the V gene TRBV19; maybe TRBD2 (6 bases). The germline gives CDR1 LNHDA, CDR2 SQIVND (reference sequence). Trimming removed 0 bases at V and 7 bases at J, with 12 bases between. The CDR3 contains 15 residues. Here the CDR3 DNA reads TGTGCCAGTAGTATAGATCGACTAGGGGTCGGGGAGCTGTTTTTT. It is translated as CASSIDRLGVGELFF.

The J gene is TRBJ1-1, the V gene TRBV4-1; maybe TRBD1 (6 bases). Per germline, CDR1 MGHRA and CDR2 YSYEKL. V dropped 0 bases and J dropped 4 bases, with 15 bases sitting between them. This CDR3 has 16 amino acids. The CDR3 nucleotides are TGCGCCAGCAGCCAAGATGGGGGGGGCTGGGGCACTGAAGCTTTCTTT. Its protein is CASSQDGGGWGTEAFF.

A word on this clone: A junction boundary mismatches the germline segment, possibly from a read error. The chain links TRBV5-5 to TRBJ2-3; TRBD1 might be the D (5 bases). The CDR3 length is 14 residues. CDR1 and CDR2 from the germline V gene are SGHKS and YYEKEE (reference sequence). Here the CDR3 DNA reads TGTGCCAGCAGCTTGGAGGGGTTCGGCACGAACAACCCCTTT. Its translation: CASSLEGFGTNNPF.

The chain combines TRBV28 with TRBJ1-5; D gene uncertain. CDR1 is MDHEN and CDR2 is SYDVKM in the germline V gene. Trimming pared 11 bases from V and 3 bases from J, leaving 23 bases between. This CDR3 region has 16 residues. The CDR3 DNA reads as TGTGCCTCTCTTCCCGGCGGCGGAGCTTTCAATCAGCCCCAGCATTTT. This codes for CASLPGGGAFNQPQHF.

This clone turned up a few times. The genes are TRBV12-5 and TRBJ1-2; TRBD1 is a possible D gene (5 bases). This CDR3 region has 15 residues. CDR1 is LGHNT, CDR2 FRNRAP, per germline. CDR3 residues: CANPPGGEGGDGYTF. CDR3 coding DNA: TGTGCCAACCCCCCTGGTGGGGAGGGAGGGGATGGCTACACCTTC.

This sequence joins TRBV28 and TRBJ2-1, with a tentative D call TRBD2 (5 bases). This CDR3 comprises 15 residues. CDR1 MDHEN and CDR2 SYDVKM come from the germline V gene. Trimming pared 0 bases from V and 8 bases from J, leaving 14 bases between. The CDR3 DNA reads TGTGCCAGCAGTTTATGGAGGGAGATGGGATATGAGCAGTTCTTC. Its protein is CASSLWREMGYEQFF.

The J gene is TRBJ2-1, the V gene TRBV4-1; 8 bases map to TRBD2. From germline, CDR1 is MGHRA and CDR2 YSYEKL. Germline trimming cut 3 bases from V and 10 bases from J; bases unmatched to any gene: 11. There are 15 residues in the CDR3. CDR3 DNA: TGCGCCAGCAGCCAGCCGGGACTAGGGGATTCAGAGCAGTTCTTC. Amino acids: CASSQPGLGDSEQFF.

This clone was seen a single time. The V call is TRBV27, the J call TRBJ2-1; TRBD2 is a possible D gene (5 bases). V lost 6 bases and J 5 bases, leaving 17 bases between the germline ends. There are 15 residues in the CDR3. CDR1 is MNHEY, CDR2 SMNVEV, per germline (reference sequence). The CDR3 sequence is CASSPRLAGHNEQFF. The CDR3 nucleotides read TGTGCCAGCAGCCCACGTTTGGCGGGCCACAATGAGCAGTTCTTC.

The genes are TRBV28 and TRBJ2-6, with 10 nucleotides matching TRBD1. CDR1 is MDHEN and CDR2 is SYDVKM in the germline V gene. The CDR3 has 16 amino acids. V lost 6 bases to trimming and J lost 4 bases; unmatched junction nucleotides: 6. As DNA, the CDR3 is TGTGCCAGCAGCCGACAGGGGGCGCCCGGGGCCAACGTCCTGACTTTC. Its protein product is CASSRQGAPGANVLTF.

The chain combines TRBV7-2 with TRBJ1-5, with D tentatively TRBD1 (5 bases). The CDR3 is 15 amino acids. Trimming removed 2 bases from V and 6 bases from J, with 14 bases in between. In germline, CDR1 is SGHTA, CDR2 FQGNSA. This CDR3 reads CASSLIPGGGQPQHF. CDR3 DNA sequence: TGTGCCAGCAGCTTAATCCCCGGGGGGGGTCAGCCCCAGCATTTT. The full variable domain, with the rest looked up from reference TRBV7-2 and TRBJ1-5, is GAGVSQSPSNKVTEKGKDVELRCDPISGHTALYWYRQSLGQGLEFLIYFQGNSAPDKSGLPSDRFSAERTGGSVSTLTIQRTQQEDSAVYLCASSLIPGGGQPQHFGDGTRLSIL.

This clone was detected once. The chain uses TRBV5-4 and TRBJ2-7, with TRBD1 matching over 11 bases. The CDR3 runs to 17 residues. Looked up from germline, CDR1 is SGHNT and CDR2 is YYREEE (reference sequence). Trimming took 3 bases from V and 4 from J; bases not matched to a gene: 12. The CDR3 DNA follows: TGTGCCAGCAGCTCCCCGGGCGGACAGGGGGCTACTTACGAGCAGTACTTC. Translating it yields CASSSPGGQGATYEQYF.

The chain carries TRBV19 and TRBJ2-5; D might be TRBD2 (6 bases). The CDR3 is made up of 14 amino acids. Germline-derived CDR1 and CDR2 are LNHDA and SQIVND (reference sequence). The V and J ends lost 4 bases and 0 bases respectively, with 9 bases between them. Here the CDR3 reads CASSNGGYQETQYF. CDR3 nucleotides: TGTGCCAGTAGTAATGGGGGGTACCAAGAGACCCAGTACTTC. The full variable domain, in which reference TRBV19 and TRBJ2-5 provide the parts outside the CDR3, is DGGITQSPKYLFRKEGQNVTLSCEQNLNHDAMYWYRQDPGQGLRLIYYSQIVNDFQKGDIAEGYSVSREKKESFPLTVTSAQKNPTAFYLCASSNGGYQETQYFGPGTRLLVL.

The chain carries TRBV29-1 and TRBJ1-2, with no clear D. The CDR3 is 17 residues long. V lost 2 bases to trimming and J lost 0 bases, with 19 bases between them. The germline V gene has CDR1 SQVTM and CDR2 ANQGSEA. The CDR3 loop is CSVEQRAPGSANYGYTF. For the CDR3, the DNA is TGCAGCGTTGAACAACGCGCGCCGGGATCAGCTAACTATGGCTACACCTTC.

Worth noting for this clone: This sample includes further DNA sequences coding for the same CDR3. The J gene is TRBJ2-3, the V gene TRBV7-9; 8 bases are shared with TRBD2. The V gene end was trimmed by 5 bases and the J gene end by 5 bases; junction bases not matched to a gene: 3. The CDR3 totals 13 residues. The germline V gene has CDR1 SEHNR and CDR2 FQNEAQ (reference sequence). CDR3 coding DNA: TGTGCCAGCAGCCTGGCGGGAGGAGATACGCAGTATTTT. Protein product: CASSLAGGDTQYF.

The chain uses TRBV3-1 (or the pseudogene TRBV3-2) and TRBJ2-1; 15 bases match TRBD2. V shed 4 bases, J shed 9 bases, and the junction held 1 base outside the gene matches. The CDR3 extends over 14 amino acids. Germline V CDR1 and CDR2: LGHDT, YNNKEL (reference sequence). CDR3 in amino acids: CASSPGLAGGEQFF. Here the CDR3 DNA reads TGTGCCAGCAGCCCGGGACTAGCGGGAGGTGAGCAGTTCTTC.

CDR3 in amino acids: CASSDWGTGGENIQYF. The CDR3, as DNA: TGCGCCAGCAGTGACTGGGGGACGGGAGGGGAAAACATTCAGTACTTC. V is TRBV10-2 and J is TRBJ2-4; 8 bases align to TRBD2. This CDR3 comprises 16 residues. The V and J ends lost 3 bases and 5 bases, in that order; junction bases with no gene match: 9. CDR1 is WSHSY and CDR2 is SAAADI in the germline V gene.

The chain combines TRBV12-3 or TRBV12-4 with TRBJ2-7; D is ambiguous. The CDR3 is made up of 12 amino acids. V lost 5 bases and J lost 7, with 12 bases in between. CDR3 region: CASSQNEWEQYF. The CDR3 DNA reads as TGTGCCAGCAGTCAAAACGAGTGGGAGCAGTACTTC.

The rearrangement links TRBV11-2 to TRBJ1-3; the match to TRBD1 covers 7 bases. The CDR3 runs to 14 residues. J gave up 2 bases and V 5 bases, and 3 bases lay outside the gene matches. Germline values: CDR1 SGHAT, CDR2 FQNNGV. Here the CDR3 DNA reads TGTGCCAGCAGCCTCGACAGGGCTGGAAACACCATATATTTT. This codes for CASSLDRAGNTIYF.